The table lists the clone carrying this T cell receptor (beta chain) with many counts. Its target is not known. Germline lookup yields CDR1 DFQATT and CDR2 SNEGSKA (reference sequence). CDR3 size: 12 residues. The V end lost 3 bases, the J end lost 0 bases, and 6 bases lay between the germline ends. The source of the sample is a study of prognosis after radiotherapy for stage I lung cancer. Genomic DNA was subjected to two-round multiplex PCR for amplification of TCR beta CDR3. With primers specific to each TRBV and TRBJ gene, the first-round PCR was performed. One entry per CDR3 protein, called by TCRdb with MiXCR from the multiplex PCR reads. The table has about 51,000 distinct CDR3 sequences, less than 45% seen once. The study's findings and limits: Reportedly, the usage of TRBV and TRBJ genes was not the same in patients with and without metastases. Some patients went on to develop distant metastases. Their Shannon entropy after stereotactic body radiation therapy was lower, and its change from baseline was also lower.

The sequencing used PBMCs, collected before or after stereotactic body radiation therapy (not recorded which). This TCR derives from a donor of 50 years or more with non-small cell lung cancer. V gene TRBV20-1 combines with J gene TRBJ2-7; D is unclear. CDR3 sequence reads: CSARRSSYEQYF. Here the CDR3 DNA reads TGCAGTGCTAGGAGGAGCTCCTACGAGCAGTACTTC.